The 30 T cell receptor beta chains given below trace back to one sample, sequenced in a study of blood T cell repertoires in COVID-19. Only in-frame clones appear in the TCRdb table, and some are missing; sequencing was by immunoSEQ multiplex PCR. Among about 74,000 clones listed, roughly 84% were seen once. Sequencing input: peripheral blood. The receptors were sampled from a man between 50 and 59 years old with active COVID-19.

V usage is TRBV5-5 and J usage is TRBJ2-7; weak D call: TRBD2 (5 bases). Germline lookup yields CDR1 SGHKS and CDR2 YYEKEE (reference sequence). The V end lost 5 bases, the J end lost 4 bases, and 7 bases lay between the germline ends. The CDR3 covers 11 residues. DNA for the CDR3: TGTGCCAGCAGAACGGGATACGAGCAGTACTTC. It encodes CASRTGYEQYF. The full variable domain, in which reference TRBV5-5 and TRBJ2-7 provide the parts outside the CDR3, is DAGVTQSPTHLIKTRGQQVTLRCSPISGHKSVSWYQQVLGQGPQFIFQYYEKEERGRGNFPDRFSARQFPNYSSELNVNALLLGDSALYLCASRTGYEQYFGPGTRLTVT.

The chain couples TRBV5-1 to TRBJ1-4, with D maybe TRBD1 (5 bases). The CDR3 length is 15 residues. Germline V gene data show CDR1 as SGHRS and CDR2 as YFSETQ. Trimming took 1 base from V and 8 from J, leaving 15 bases between them. The chain's CDR3 is CASSLMGSQGEKLFF. The CDR3 nucleotides are TGCGCCAGCAGCTTGATGGGCAGCCAGGGAGAAAAACTGTTTTTT. Full variable domain (rest looked up from reference TRBV5-1 and TRBJ1-4): KAGVTQTPRYLIKTRGQQVTLSCSPISGHRSVSWYQQTPGQGLQFLFEYFSETQRNKGNFPGRFSGRQFSNSRSEMNVSTLELGDSALYLCASSLMGSQGEKLFFGSGTQLSVL.

This clone was found once. The J gene is TRBJ2-1, the V gene TRBV7-2, with a tentative D call TRBD1 (6 bases). The V end lost 3 bases, the J end lost 3 bases, and 9 bases lay between the germline ends. The CDR3 extends over 14 amino acids. Germline V lookup: CDR1 SGHTA, CDR2 FQGNSA. The DNA for the CDR3 is TGTGCCAGCAGCTTTGGGGGCTTCTACAATGAGCAGTTCTTC. Protein sequence: CASSFGGFYNEQFF.

The V call is TRBV23-1, the J call TRBJ1-5, with 10 nucleotides matching TRBD1. TRBV23-1 is an ORF, and what it does is uncertain. The junction had 10 bases not matched to a gene; V was cut back by 3 bases and J by 5 bases. The CDR3 sequence is 17 residues long. CDR3 nucleotides: TGCGCCAGCAGTCACCGGATAAGGGACAGGGGATATCAGCCCCAGCATTTT. It is translated as CASSHRIRDRGYQPQHF.

The chain uses TRBV30 and TRBJ2-7; D unresolved. In germline, CDR1 is GTSNPN, CDR2 SVGIG (reference sequence). The length of the CDR3 is 14 residues. V dropped 0 bases and J dropped 0 bases, with 9 bases sitting between them. The CDR3 DNA sequence: TGTGCCTGGAGTGTAATACGGTCCTCCTACGAGCAGTACTTC. It translates to CAWSVIRSSYEQYF.

The chain combines TRBV5-1 with TRBJ1-2; D unclear. Germline CDR1 reads SGHRS; CDR2 reads YFSETQ. V lost 4 bases, J lost 8 bases, and 12 bases lay in between. The CDR3 sequence is 12 residues long. CDR3 DNA sequence: TGCGCCAGCAGCCCTCCGGGCGGGGGCTACACCTTC. Residues: CASSPPGGGYTF.

This chain links TRBV2 with TRBJ2-2; D perhaps matches TRBD2 (5 bases). The CDR3 totals 16 residues. Trimming took 1 base from V and 2 from J, leaving 11 bases between them. From germline, CDR1 is SNHLY and CDR2 FYNNEI. The CDR3 coding sequence is TGTGCCAGCAGTGAAGTAAGGGCTAGCAACACCGGGGAGCTGTTTTTT. This sequence encodes CASSEVRASNTGELFF.

The V gene is TRBV11-3, the J gene TRBJ2-3; 7 nucleotides align to TRBD2. Germline CDR1 and CDR2: SGHNT and YENEEA. V shed 5 bases and J 8 bases; nucleotides not matched to a gene: 7. The CDR3 is made up of 13 amino acids. The CDR3 region is CASSIGGIGTQYF. The DNA of the CDR3 is TGTGCCAGCAGCATCGGGGGGATAGGTACGCAGTATTTT.

CDR3 region: CASSSLAGASYEQYF. In DNA form, the CDR3 reads TGTGCCAGCAGCTCACTAGCGGGGGCTTCCTACGAGCAGTACTTC. This chain joins TRBV5-4 and TRBJ2-7, with 11 bases lining up with TRBD2. The CDR3 spans 15 residues. V shed 3 bases and J 1 base; nucleotides not matched to a gene: 3. Germline V lookup: CDR1 SGHNT, CDR2 YYREEE (reference sequence).

This clone was picked up a small number of times. The genes are TRBV6-1 and TRBJ2-3; the match to TRBD1 covers 11 bases. CDR3 length: 19 amino acids. With V trimmed by 1 base and J by 0 bases, 9 bases remained unmatched. Germline V gene data show CDR1 as MNHNS and CDR2 as SASEGT. DNA of the CDR3: TGTGCCAGCAGTGAAGATTCTGGGACAGGGGGTTGGAGCACAGATACGCAGTATTTT. It codes for CASSEDSGTGGWSTDTQYF.

This clone showed up just a few times. This rearrangement joins TRBV10-3 to TRBJ2-1; possibly TRBD2 for D (5 bases). The V gene's germline CDR1 is ENHRY and CDR2 SYGVKD. The CDR3 runs 13 residues. The V and J ends lost 6 bases and 14 bases respectively, with 20 bases between them. CDR3 residues: CAIRRDPEASEFF. The CDR3 DNA reads TGTGCCATCAGGAGGGATCCGGAGGCCTCTGAGTTCTTC.

This chain uses TRBV5-1 with TRBJ1-1; D remains unclear. V lost 1 base and J lost 0, with 10 bases in between. This CDR3 is 15 amino acids long. Looked up from germline, CDR1 is SGHRS and CDR2 is YFSETQ. The CDR3 here is CASSLNSDMNTEAFF. Here the CDR3 DNA reads TGCGCCAGCAGCTTGAACAGTGACATGAACACTGAAGCTTTCTTT.

This clone was seen only once. The sample holds other DNA sequences that translate to the same CDR3. This rearrangement joins TRBV6-1 to TRBJ1-2, with 10 bases that match TRBD1. Germline V CDR1 and CDR2: MNHNS, SASEGT. The CDR3 is 14 amino acids. V trimming: 3 bases; J trimming: 7 bases; junction bases outside the gene matches: 5. CDR3 residues: CASSEGGTGAGYTF. CDR3 DNA: TGTGCCAGCAGTGAGGGAGGGACAGGGGCTGGCTACACCTTC.

This chain uses TRBV11-3 with TRBJ1-6; possible D gene TRBD1, 5 bases. Germline V gene data show CDR1 as SGHNT and CDR2 as YENEEA. V was shortened by 5 bases and J by 5 bases, with 22 bases between the two germline ends. CDR3 length equals 18 residues. For the CDR3, the DNA is TGTGCCAGCAGCCTAGCGGCTTCGGGGGAAAGGGATAATTCACCCCTCCACTTT. Translation: CASSLAASGERDNSPLHF.

The genes are TRBV30 and TRBJ2-7; D is undetermined. This CDR3 region has 14 residues. V lost 0 bases to trimming and J lost 1 base, with 10 bases between them. The germline V gene has CDR1 GTSNPN and CDR2 SVGIG (reference sequence). The CDR3 nucleotides read TGTGCCTGGAGTGTATCCCGCGCTTCCTACGAGCAGTACTTC. This gives the protein CAWSVSRASYEQYF.

This clone was detected once. The chain uses TRBV6-2 or TRBV6-3 and TRBJ2-1; 9 bases fit TRBD2. Germline assignment: CDR1 MNHEY and CDR2 SVGEGT. The V gene end was trimmed by 6 bases and the J gene end by 1 base; junction bases not matched to a gene: 7. CDR3 length: 16 amino acids. The CDR3 bases are TGTGCCAGCAGCCCTCGCGGGAGGGCGTCCTACAATGAGCAGTTCTTC. This codes for CASSPRGRASYNEQFF.

The chain carries TRBV27 and TRBJ2-1; 9 bases match TRBD2. Per the germline V gene, CDR1 is MNHEY and CDR2 is SMNVEV (reference sequence). Trimming at V came to 8 bases and at J to 14 bases, leaving 13 bases not matched to a gene. CDR3 size: 13 residues. The CDR3 loop reads CASHSGGFRGEFF. The CDR3 nucleotides are TGTGCCAGCCACAGCGGGGGGTTTCGGGGTGAGTTCTTC.

J is TRBJ2-2 and V is TRBV10-3, with 8 bases matching TRBD1. The CDR3 contains 14 residues. CDR1 and CDR2 (germline): ENHRY, SYGVKD. With V trimmed by 8 bases and J by 0 bases, 2 bases remained unmatched. CDR3 region: CAIGTGTNTGELFF. CDR3 coding DNA: TGTGCCATCGGGACAGGCACGAACACCGGGGAGCTGTTTTTT.

The chain joins TRBV2 to TRBJ2-3; D remains ambiguous. Trimming took off 5 bases at V and 9 bases at J, with 9 bases between the two ends. From germline, CDR1 is SNHLY and CDR2 FYNNEI. This CDR3 comprises 11 residues. The CDR3 DNA sequence: TGTGCCAGCAGTCCTAGTACAACGCAGTATTTT. Translated: CASSPSTTQYF.

The table lists this clone with a count of one. The chain recombines TRBV6-5 with TRBJ2-5; 7 bases are a match to TRBD1. Germline lookup yields CDR1 MNHEY and CDR2 SVGAGI. The CDR3 consists of 14 residues. Losses at the gene ends were 8 bases for V and 1 base for J; bases not matched to a gene: 7. The DNA for the CDR3 is TGTGCCAGCGCTATAGGGGGCCCCCAAGAGACCCAGTACTTC. This translates into CASAIGGPQETQYF.

Concerning this clone: The junction and the germline gene differ at one end; a read error may be behind it. The chain combines TRBV9 with TRBJ1-2; the match to TRBD1 covers 7 bases. Germline lookup yields CDR1 SGDLS and CDR2 YYNGEE. The CDR3 covers 14 residues. This chain's CDR3 is CASSVVPTGLKSNF. The CDR3 DNA is TGTGCCAGCAGCGTAGTCCCGACAGGGTTGAAGAGTAACTTC. Full variable domain (missing parts from reference TRBV9 and TRBJ1-2): DSGVTQTPKHLITATGQRVTLRCSPRSGDLSVYWYQQSLDQGLQFLIQYYNGEERAKGNILERFSAQQFPDLHSELNLSSLELGDSALYFCASSVVPTGLKSNFGSGTRLTVV.

This chain uses TRBV19 with TRBJ1-2; no clear D gene. This CDR3 is 11 amino acids long. Germline CDR1 and CDR2: LNHDA and SQIVND (reference sequence). Trimming stripped 7 bases from V and 8 bases from J, with 11 bases between. In DNA form, the CDR3 reads TGTGCCAGTAAGGCAGGAAGGGGCTACACCTTC. This encodes CASKAGRGYTF.

The chain is built from TRBV6-5 and TRBJ1-2; D possibly corresponds to TRBD1 (6 bases). Germline CDR1 reads MNHEY; CDR2 reads SVGAGI. Trimming shortened V by 6 bases and J by 5 bases, and 16 bases separated the two germline ends. There are 14 residues in the CDR3. The CDR3 protein is CASREGGREYGYTF. In nucleotides, the CDR3 is TGTGCCAGCAGGGAGGGGGGGCGAGAGTATGGCTACACCTTC.

This clone has more than one count but fewer than ten. This chain links TRBV19 with TRBJ2-2; the D gene is possibly TRBD1 (5 bases). The CDR3 covers 16 residues. Between the trimmed V and J ends, which lost 2 bases and 0 bases, there was a span of 10 bases. CDR1 and CDR2 (germline): LNHDA, SQIVND (reference sequence). CDR3 nucleotides: TGTGCCAGTAGTATAAGGGGCCGCGCGAACACCGGGGAGCTGTTTTTT. Translated: CASSIRGRANTGELFF.

This chain uses TRBV9 with TRBJ1-1, with D perhaps TRBD1 (5 bases). The CDR3 length is 14 residues. V lost 3 bases, J lost 0 bases, and 9 bases lay in between. Germline CDR1 and CDR2: SGDLS and YYNGEE. The CDR3 is CASSEAGLNTEAFF. CDR3 coding DNA: TGTGCCAGCAGCGAAGCAGGGCTGAACACTGAAGCTTTCTTT.

This chain links TRBV11-3 with TRBJ2-7; 9 nucleotides align to TRBD1. The CDR3 length is 15 residues. CDR1 and CDR2 from the germline V gene are SGHNT and YENEEA. V shed 6 bases, J shed 5 bases, and the junction held 11 bases outside the gene matches. DNA for the CDR3: TGTGCCAGCAGTTTACGACCGGGACAGGGACACGAGCAGTACTTC. It specifies CASSLRPGQGHEQYF.

The chain uses TRBV19 and TRBJ2-7, with TRBD1 as a possible D gene (5 bases). CDR1 is LNHDA, CDR2 SQIVND, per germline (reference sequence). V was clipped by 5 bases and J by 2 bases, with 19 bases between them. This CDR3 has 16 residues. The chain's CDR3 is CASSLTPSAGTYEQYF. The CDR3 DNA reads TGTGCCAGTAGTCTCACCCCGTCGGCAGGGACCTACGAGCAGTACTTC.

The J gene is TRBJ1-3, the V gene TRBV15; 9 nucleotides line up with TRBD1. The V segment lost 3 bases and the J segment 4 bases; nucleotides outside the gene matches: 7. CDR1 is LNHNV and CDR2 is YYDKDF in the germline V gene (reference sequence). This CDR3 region has 16 residues. CDR3 region: CATSSQQGAIGNTIYF. The DNA for the CDR3 is TGTGCCACCAGCAGTCAACAGGGGGCGATCGGAAACACCATATATTTT.

The rearrangement uses TRBV6-5 and TRBJ2-7; no clear D gene. The V end was cut by 8 bases, the J end by 11 bases, with 19 bases between. Germline CDR1 and CDR2: MNHEY and SVGAGI. This CDR3 spans 12 amino acids. DNA for the CDR3: TGTGCCAGCCAGCTCTCCGGAAGTCGGGAGTACTTC. Its translation: CASQLSGSREYF.

The V gene is TRBV27, the J gene TRBJ2-5; weak D call: TRBD1 (5 bases). Germline lookup yields CDR1 MNHEY and CDR2 SMNVEV (reference sequence). CDR3 length equals 15 residues. V gave up 0 bases and J gave up 4 bases, with 12 bases separating them. The CDR3 loop is CASSLSKTAGETQYF. CDR3 nucleotide sequence: TGTGCCAGCAGTTTATCGAAGACAGCTGGAGAGACCCAGTACTTC.